A single sample gave rise to the 21 T cell receptor beta chains below, sequenced in a study of glioma-infiltrating T cells. Using RNA template, CDR3s of TCR alpha and beta were amplified with iRepertoire arm-PCR. A single record per CDR3 protein comes from TCRdb applying MiXCR to the multiplex PCR reads. In the table there are 1,500 to 2,000 distinct CDR3 sequences, around four fifths of which are singletons. Sequencing was carried out using glioma tissue, nonneoplastic brain tissue, or PBMCs (not recorded which). These receptors were collected from a human donor with low-grade glioma or glioblastoma, undergoing nonglioma brain surgery, or in good health (not recorded which). Some clones in this sample may be carry-over from other donors' samples.

The DNA for the CDR3 is TGCGGCCTGACCTCGCAAGAGACCCAGTACTTC. Translated: CGLTSQETQYF. J is TRBJ2-5 and V is TRBV20-1; D is undetermined. Germline values: CDR1 DFQATT, CDR2 SNEGSKA (reference sequence). This CDR3 spans 11 amino acids.

The chain uses TRBV6-5 and TRBJ2-3, with D possibly being TRBD2 (6 bases). Trimming left V 2 bases short and J 0 bases short, with 12 bases between. Germline V gene sequence: CDR1 MNHEY, CDR2 SVGAGI. The CDR3 sequence is 16 residues long. The CDR3 region is CASSYVDYPSTDTQYF. For the CDR3, the DNA is TGTGCCAGCAGTTACGTGGACTATCCCAGCACAGATACGCAGTATTTT.

CDR3 residues: CASTITYARDTQYF. For the CDR3, the DNA is TGTGCCAGCACCATTACGTACGCGAGGGATACGCAGTATTTT. This chain uses TRBV6-1 with TRBJ2-3; D is uncertain. Germline CDR1 is MNHNS and CDR2 is SASEGT. The CDR3 is 14 residues long. Trimming cost V 7 bases and J 6 bases, with 17 bases left between them.

Note on this clonotype: This CDR3 is missing its conserved last phenylalanine or tryptophan, likely due to a read error. The chain carries TRBV20-1 and TRBJ1-5; D possibly corresponds to TRBD1 (5 bases). The DNA matches TRBJ2-3 better at its end, which makes the J call doubtful. The length of the CDR3 is 14 residues. CDR1 is DFQATT and CDR2 is SNEGSKA in the germline V gene (reference sequence). For the CDR3, the DNA is TGCAGTGCTAGACCATGCGGACAAAATCAGCCCCAGTATCTT. Residues: CSARPCGQNQPQYL.

The chain carries TRBV20-1 and TRBJ2-1, with 14 bases identical to TRBD2. The germline CDR1 and CDR2 sequences are DFQATT and SNEGSKA (reference sequence). The trim removed 3 bases at V and 6 bases at J, leaving 1 base unmatched. CDR3 size: 14 residues. The CDR3: CSARGTSGSNEQFF. The DNA for the CDR3 is TGCAGTGCTAGGGGGACTAGCGGGAGCAATGAGCAGTTCTTC.

The chain joins TRBV6-5 to TRBJ1-6; the D gene is possibly TRBD1 (6 bases). The CDR3 sequence is 15 residues long. Germline V lookup: CDR1 MNHEY, CDR2 SVGAGI. Deletions cut 4 bases from V and 6 bases from J, with 13 bases between. The CDR3 is CASSLNQGTNSPLHF. CDR3 in DNA: TGTGCCAGCAGTTTGAACCAGGGGACTAATTCACCCCTCCACTTT.

The chain employs TRBV27 and TRBJ1-1; no reliable D call. This CDR3 is built from 13 residues. Germline assignment: CDR1 MNHEY and CDR2 SMNVEV (reference sequence). Trimming left V 4 bases short and J 3 bases short, with 9 bases between. CDR3 in DNA: TGTGCCAGCAGTTGGTCCTGGGACACTGAAGCTTTCTTT. Encoded protein: CASSWSWDTEAFF.

A single count supports this clonotype. The J gene is TRBJ1-5, the V gene TRBV20-1, with D possibly matching TRBD1 (6 bases). The CDR3 covers 15 residues. Germline-derived CDR1 and CDR2 are DFQATT and SNEGSKA (reference sequence). The germline V and J ends were trimmed by 0 bases and 2 bases, with 11 bases remaining between them. The DNA of the CDR3 is TGCAGTGCTAGAGATCAACAGGGAGGCAATCAGCCCCAGCATTTT. Its protein product is CSARDQQGGNQPQHF.

The chain joins TRBV20-1 to TRBJ2-1; TRBD2 agrees at 12 bases. This CDR3 is 14 amino acids long. Trimming removed 3 bases from V and 5 bases from J; junction bases left unmatched: 2. CDR1 DFQATT and CDR2 SNEGSKA come from the germline V gene (reference sequence). The CDR3 nucleotides are TGCAGTGCTAGGCCTAGCGGGAGGGACAATGAGCAGTTCTTC. Translating gives CSARPSGRDNEQFF.

The genes are TRBV6-2 or TRBV6-3 and TRBJ2-2, with D unresolved. The CDR3 length is 12 residues. Looked up from germline, CDR1 is MNHEY and CDR2 is SVGEGT. V lost 1 base and J lost 8, with 5 bases in between. The DNA of the CDR3 is TGTGCCAGCAGTTACTACCCGGGGGAGCTGTTTTTT. Translating it yields CASSYYPGELFF.

The chain recombines TRBV6-1 with TRBJ2-5; the D is unclear. V shed 4 bases and J shed 5 bases, with 11 bases lying between them. Per the germline V gene, CDR1 is MNHNS and CDR2 is SASEGT. This CDR3 is 13 amino acids long. The CDR3 nucleotides read TGTGCCAGCAGTGCTGGACCTTCGGAGACCCAGTACTTC. Translating gives CASSAGPSETQYF.

A few counts support this clonotype. J is TRBJ2-2 and V is TRBV6-2 or TRBV6-3; tentatively, D is TRBD1 (6 bases). The V gene's germline CDR1 is MNHEY and CDR2 SVGEGT. The V and J ends lost 5 bases and 4 bases respectively, with 17 bases between them. CDR3 length: 16 residues. CDR3: CASSPLPGQRTGELFF. The CDR3 DNA reads TGTGCCAGCAGTCCTCTCCCGGGACAACGCACCGGGGAGCTGTTTTTT.

This clonotype has only one observation. The V call is TRBV18, the J call TRBJ1-4; D gene ambiguous. V was pared by 2 bases and J by 5 bases, with 3 bases between. The germline V gene encodes CDR1 KGHSH and CDR2 LQKENI. CDR3 length equals 12 residues. The CDR3 loop reads CASSPSNEKLFF. The CDR3 bases are TGTGCCAGCTCACCATCCAATGAAAAACTGTTTTTT.

This clonotype was observed once. An end of the junction does not agree with germline; a read error may underlie this. The V and J genes are TRBV3-1 and TRBJ1-2; possible D gene TRBD1, 6 bases. The germline V gene has CDR1 LGHDT and CDR2 YNNKEL (reference sequence). The CDR3 has 12 amino acids. The CDR3 is CASSQEDSPGHF. The CDR3 DNA reads TGTGCCAGCAGCCAAGAGGACAGCCCGGGCCACTTC.

This sequence joins TRBV6-2 or TRBV6-3 and TRBJ1-6; 9 positions agree with TRBD1. CDR1 and CDR2 (germline): MNHEY, SVGEGT. The ends lost 6 bases at V and 5 bases at J; junction bases unmatched: 14. The length of the CDR3 is 18 residues. CDR3 nucleotide sequence: TGTGCCAGCAGAGCTGGGGGACAGGGCGTCGGTAATAATTCACCCCTCCACTTT. The encoded protein is CASRAGGQGVGNNSPLHF.

The V gene is TRBV27, the J gene TRBJ2-7; D uncertain. The CDR3 contains 14 residues. CDR1 MNHEY and CDR2 SMNVEV come from the germline V gene (reference sequence). Trimming cost V 3 bases and J 2 bases, with 11 bases left between them. CDR3 nucleotides: TGTGCCAGCAGTTTCCGACGAGCAACCTACGAGCAGTACTTC. Translating gives CASSFRRATYEQYF.

This sequence joins TRBV7-6 and TRBJ2-7; maybe TRBD2 (5 bases). The CDR3 totals 12 residues. V gave up 5 bases and J gave up 4 bases, with 9 bases separating them. Germline V gives CDR1 SGHVS, CDR2 FNYEAQ. CDR3 amino acids: CASSPSGYEQYF. The CDR3 DNA reads as TGTGCCAGCAGCCCCTCGGGGTACGAGCAGTACTTC.

This chain links TRBV11-2 with TRBJ1-1; D perhaps matches TRBD1 (5 bases). V lost 5 bases to trimming and J lost 5 bases, with 12 bases between them. Germline V CDR1 and CDR2: SGHAT, FQNNGV. The CDR3 is 13 amino acids. The CDR3 sequence is CASSPSWGTEAFF. In DNA, the CDR3 is TGTGCCAGCAGCCCTTCCTGGGGGACTGAAGCTTTCTTT.

The chain joins TRBV6-1 to TRBJ2-3; no clear D. The germline gives CDR1 MNHNS, CDR2 SASEGT. CDR3 length: 14 amino acids. V was cut by 6 bases and J by 1 base, with 11 bases left in between. CDR3 sequence reads: CASRTLLRTDTQYF. For the CDR3, the DNA is TGTGCCAGCAGAACCCTACTACGCACAGATACGCAGTATTTT.

The chain employs TRBV7-2 and TRBJ2-7; a possible D gene is TRBD1 (6 bases). V dropped 7 bases and J dropped 3 bases, with 7 bases sitting between them. Germline V CDR1 and CDR2: SGHTA, FQGNSA. CDR3 size: 11 residues. The CDR3 region has the DNA TGTGCCAGCACACAGGGCTACGAGCAGTACTTC. Amino acid sequence: CASTQGYEQYF. The whole variable domain, remainder taken from reference TRBV7-2 and TRBJ2-7, is GAGVSQSPSNKVTEKGKDVELRCDPISGHTALYWYRQSLGQGLEFLIYFQGNSAPDKSGLPSDRFSAERTGGSVSTLTIQRTQQEDSAVYLCASTQGYEQYFGPGTRLTVT.

The chain links TRBV6-2 or TRBV6-3 to TRBJ1-1; no clear D. The ends were cut back, 6 bases at V and 1 base at J, with 6 bases in the middle. Germline loops: CDR1 MNHEY, CDR2 SVGEGT. CDR3 length: 12 residues. CDR3 in amino acids: CASRSPNTEAFF. CDR3 DNA: TGTGCCAGCAGGTCCCCGAACACTGAAGCTTTCTTT.